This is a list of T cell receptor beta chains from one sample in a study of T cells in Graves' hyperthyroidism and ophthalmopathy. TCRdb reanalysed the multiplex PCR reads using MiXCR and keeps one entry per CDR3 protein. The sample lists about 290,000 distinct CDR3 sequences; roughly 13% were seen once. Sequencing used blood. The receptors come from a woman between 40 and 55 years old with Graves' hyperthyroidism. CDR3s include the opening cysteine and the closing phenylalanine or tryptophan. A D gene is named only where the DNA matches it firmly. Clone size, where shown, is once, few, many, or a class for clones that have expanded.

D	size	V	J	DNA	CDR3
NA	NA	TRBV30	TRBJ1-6	TGTGCCTCGTCCGTCTTGTCAGGGGATTCACCCCTCCACTTT	CASSVLSGDSPLHF
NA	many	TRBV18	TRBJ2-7	TGTGCCAGCTCACCTCCTGGGGACTACGAGCAGTACTTC	CASSPPGDYEQYF
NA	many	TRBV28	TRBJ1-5	TGTGCCAGCTCCTCCGGGACGAATCAGCCCCAGCATTTT	CASSSGTNQPQHF
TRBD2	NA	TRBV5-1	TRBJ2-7	TGCGCCAGCAGCTTTGATAGCGGGAGCAACGAGCAGTACTTC	CASSFDSGSNEQYF
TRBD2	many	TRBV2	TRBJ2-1	TGTGCCAGCTCGGGGACTAGCGGGAGAGGGGGGGATGAGCAGTTCTTC	CASSGTSGRGGDEQFF
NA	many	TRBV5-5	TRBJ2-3	TGTGCCAGCAGCTTGTTGTTGGGGCGGGAAGTTGCAGATACGCAGTATTTT	CASSLLLGREVADTQYF
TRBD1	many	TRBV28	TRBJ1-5	TGTGCCAGCACCGGTCGGGGCAGGGGGAATCAGCCCCAGCATTTT	CASTGRGRGNQPQHF
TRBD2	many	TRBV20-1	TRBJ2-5	TGCAGTGCTAGAGATTTGACTAGCGCGGGGGAGACCCAGTACTTC	CSARDLTSAGETQYF
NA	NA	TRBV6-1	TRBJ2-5	TGTGCCAGCAGTGGGATGGGCAGATGGGAGACCCAGTACTTC	CASSGMGRWETQYF
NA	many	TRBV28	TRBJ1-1	TGTGCCAGCAGTTTATTAAGGGGCTACACTGAAGCTTTCTTT	CASSLLRGYTEAFF
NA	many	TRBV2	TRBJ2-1	TGTGCCAGCACTTTGGACGGAGCGTACAATGAGCAGTTCTTC	CASTLDGAYNEQFF
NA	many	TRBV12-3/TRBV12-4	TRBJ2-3	TGTGCCAGCAGTTTTCACGGGGTAGATACGCAGTATTTT	CASSFHGVDTQYF
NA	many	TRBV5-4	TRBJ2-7	TGTGCCAGCAGCCCGGGACAATTCTCCTACGAGCAGTACTTC	CASSPGQFSYEQYF
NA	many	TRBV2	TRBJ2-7	TGTGCCAGCAGTCCCGGGACTCCCACGTGGGAGCAGTACTTC	CASSPGTPTWEQYF
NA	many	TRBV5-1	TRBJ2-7	TGCGCCAGCAGCTTCCCGATTTACGAGCAGTACTTC	CASSFPIYEQYF
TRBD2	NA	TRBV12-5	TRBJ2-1	TGTGCTAGTGGTTTGGGGGACGGGAGGGCCCCTGAGCAGTTCTTC	CASGLGDGRAPEQFF
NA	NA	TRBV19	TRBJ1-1	TGTGCCAGTAGTAAAGACCGTGTGACATTACTAATGAACACTGAAGCTTTCTTT	CASSKDRVTLLMNTEAFF
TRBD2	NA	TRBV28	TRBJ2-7	TGTGCCAGCAGACCCGGGACTAGCGGGAGGGCCGTTCGGCCCTACGAGCAGTACTTC	CASRPGTSGRAVRPYEQYF
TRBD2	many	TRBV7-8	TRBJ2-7	TGTGCCAGCAGCCCACACCCCCCGACTAGCGGGTTCTACGAGCAGTACTTC	CASSPHPPTSGFYEQYF
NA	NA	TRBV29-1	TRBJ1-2	TGCAGCGTTGTTAGGGTTGAATATGGCTACACCTTC	CSVVRVEYGYTF
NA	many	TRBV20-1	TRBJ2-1	TGCAGTGCCCCGCGGAGTGGGGACTACAATGAGCAGTTCTTC	CSAPRSGDYNEQFF
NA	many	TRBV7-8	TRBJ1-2	TGTGCCAGCAGCGGTAGAGGGGGTGAGGGCTACACCTTC	CASSGRGGEGYTF
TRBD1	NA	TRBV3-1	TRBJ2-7	TGTGCCAGCAGTCACACAGGGGTCGCCTACGAGCAGTACTTC	CASSHTGVAYEQYF
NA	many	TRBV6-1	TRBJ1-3	TGTGCCAGCAGTCGGAGCCGGGACACCTTGGCAAACACCATATATTTT	CASSRSRDTLANTIYF
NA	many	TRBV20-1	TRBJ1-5	TGCAGTGCTAGTGGGAGTGGGGGTAGCAATCAGCCCCAGCATTTT	CSASGSGGSNQPQHF
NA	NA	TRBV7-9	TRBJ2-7	TGTGCCAGCAGCTTGCCCCTCCTCGAGCAGTACTTC	CASSLPLLEQYF
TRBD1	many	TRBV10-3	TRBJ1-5	TGTGCCATCAGGGACAGGGCCGATCAGCCCCAGCATTTT	CAIRDRADQPQHF
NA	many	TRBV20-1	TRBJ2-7	TGCAGTGCTAGAGATCCCCGTCGACTGGGATACGAGCAGTACTTC	CSARDPRRLGYEQYF
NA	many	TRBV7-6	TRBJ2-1	TGTGCCAGCAGCTTTTTAGACTTTAGCGACAATGAGCAGTTCTTC	CASSFLDFSDNEQFF
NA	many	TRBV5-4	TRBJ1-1	TGTGCCAGCAGTGCGGACCAGAACACTGAAGCTTTCTTT	CASSADQNTEAFF
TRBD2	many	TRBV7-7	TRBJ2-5	TGTGCTAGCAGCCAGGGACTAGCGGAAGAGACCCAGTACTTC	CASSQGLAEETQYF
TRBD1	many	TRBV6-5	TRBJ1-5	TGTGCCAGCAGTTACTCGAGGACAGGGCATCAGCCCCAGCATTTT	CASSYSRTGHQPQHF
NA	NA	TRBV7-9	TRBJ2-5	TGTGCCAGCAGCCAGCGTGAGGAGACCCAGTACTTC	CASSQREETQYF
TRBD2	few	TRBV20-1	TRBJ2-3	TGCAGTGCAATCGGACTAGCGGGATTTTTGGATACGCAGTATTTT	CSAIGLAGFLDTQYF
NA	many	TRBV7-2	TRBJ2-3	TGTGCCAGCAGTTTAAACCGGGCACAAGATACGCAGTATTTT	CASSLNRAQDTQYF
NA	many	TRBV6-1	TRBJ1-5	TGTGCCAGCAGTGAAGATGGACAGAGCCATAGCAATCAGCCCCAGCATTTT	CASSEDGQSHSNQPQHF
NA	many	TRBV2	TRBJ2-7	TGTGCCAGCAGAGAAAACAACCAGGGCTCCTACGAGCAGTACTTC	CASRENNQGSYEQYF
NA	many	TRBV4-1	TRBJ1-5	TGCGCCAGCAGCCCACAGGGAAATAGTCAGCCCCAGCATTTT	CASSPQGNSQPQHF
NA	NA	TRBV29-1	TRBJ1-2	TGCAGCGTTGGACCCCTGAAGGATGGCTACACCTTC	CSVGPLKDGYTF